The 21 T cell receptor beta chains presented below share a single source sample, sequenced in a study of cytomegalovirus exposure and HLA in healthy donors. Both 60 Vbeta primers and 13 Jbeta primers went into the PCR. Generated by immunoSEQ multiplex PCR, the TCRdb table keeps only in-frame clones and is missing some. Seen here are about 60,000 clones, more than 70% observed once, and the top ten hold about 1.5%. Sequencing was performed on PBMCs. These TCRs come from a man aged 18 to 30 in good health and CMV-seronegative.

In its sample, this clone was seen once. V is TRBV7-6 and J is TRBJ2-6; 10 positions agree with TRBD1. Trimming cost V 1 base and J 0 bases; bases outside gene matches: 6. CDR1 is SGHVS and CDR2 is FNYEAQ in the germline V gene. This CDR3 region has 19 residues. In DNA form, the CDR3 reads TGTGCCAGCAGCTTAGACGTGGGGACAGGGGCCTCTGGGGCCAACGTCCTGACTTTC. Amino acids: CASSLDVGTGASGANVLTF. Full variable domain (missing parts from reference TRBV7-6 and TRBJ2-6): GAGVSQSPRYKVTKRGQDVALRCDPISGHVSLYWYRQALGQGPEFLTYFNYEAQQDKSGLPNDRFSAERPEGSISTLTIQRTEQRDSAMYRCASSLDVGTGASGANVLTFGAGSRLTVL.

The rearrangement uses TRBV5-6 and TRBJ2-6, with D possibly TRBD2 on 5 matching bases. Germline values: CDR1 SGHDT, CDR2 YYEEEE. Trimming left V 3 bases short and J 2 bases short, with 12 bases between. The CDR3 totals 16 residues. CDR3 region: CASSWRWGAGANVLTF. The CDR3 bases are TGTGCCAGCAGCTGGAGGTGGGGAGCTGGGGCCAACGTCCTGACTTTC.

V usage is TRBV27 and J usage is TRBJ1-2; D may be TRBD1 (5 bases). The CDR3 contains 13 residues. CDR1 is MNHEY, CDR2 SMNVEV, per germline (reference sequence). With 8 bases removed from V and 0 bases from J, the gap between germline ends came to 10 bases. CDR3: CASARGSNYGYTF. The CDR3, as DNA: TGTGCCAGCGCCCGGGGGTCTAACTATGGCTACACCTTC.

J is TRBJ2-7 and V is TRBV10-1; 7 nucleotides match TRBD1. The germline CDR1 and CDR2 sequences are WNHNN and SYGVQD (reference sequence). This CDR3 is built from 13 residues. J was trimmed by 4 bases and V by 6 bases; bases with no gene match: 6. The CDR3 sequence is CASSPGQAYEQYF. The CDR3 nucleotides are TGCGCCAGCAGCCCCGGACAGGCGTACGAGCAGTACTTC.

The chain carries TRBV27 and TRBJ2-5, with D maybe TRBD2 (6 bases). CDR3 length: 14 residues. Germline CDR1 and CDR2: MNHEY and SMNVEV (reference sequence). V was clipped by 5 bases and J by 5 bases, with 15 bases between them. The CDR3 region is CASSPGTLGETQYF. In DNA, the CDR3 is TGTGCCAGCAGTCCCGGGACTTTGGGGGAGACCCAGTACTTC.

The CDR3 loop reads CASRPKTGVVVDIQYF. CDR3 bases: TGCGCCAGCAGACCTAAGACAGGGGTTGTTGTGGACATTCAGTACTTC. J is TRBJ2-4 and V is TRBV10-2; 8 bases are a match to TRBD1. The V and J ends lost 6 bases and 8 bases, in that order; junction bases with no gene match: 15. The length of the CDR3 is 16 residues. The germline V gene has CDR1 WSHSY and CDR2 SAAADI.

The DNA for the CDR3 is TGTGCCAGCACCTCCCCTGACAGGGCTTCCTACGAGCAGTACTTC. This codes for CASTSPDRASYEQYF. The chain links TRBV28 to TRBJ2-7; 7 bases agree with TRBD1. Germline V CDR1 and CDR2: MDHEN, SYDVKM. CDR3 length: 15 amino acids. V lost 7 bases and J lost 1; bases outside the gene matches: 10.

V and J are TRBV7-9 and TRBJ1-1; D perhaps matches TRBD1 (6 bases). The CDR3 runs to 15 residues. The V and J ends lost 5 bases and 1 base respectively, with 14 bases between them. CDR1 and CDR2 from the germline V gene are SEHNR and FQNEAQ (reference sequence). CDR3 nucleotides: TGTGCCAGCAGCCCATCCGACAGGCGGAACACTGAAGCTTTCTTT. This encodes CASSPSDRRNTEAFF.

This clone was seen more than once but under ten times. This rearrangement joins TRBV9 to TRBJ2-5; 7 nucleotides align to TRBD1. This CDR3 has 15 amino acids. CDR1 is SGDLS and CDR2 is YYNGEE in the germline V gene. V was clipped by 4 bases and J by 3 bases; unmatched bases: 9. CDR3 bases: TGTGCCAGCAGCTCATCCCTAGGGGGCGAAGAGACCCAGTACTTC. It specifies CASSSSLGGEETQYF.

This clone has a single count. The chain has TRBV5-8 and TRBJ1-5; 7 nucleotides match TRBD1. The germline V gene has CDR1 SGHTS and CDR2 YDEGEE. V was pared by 4 bases and J by 5 bases, with 6 bases of the junction left unmatched. The CDR3 loop spans 14 amino acids. The CDR3 nucleotides read TGTGCCAGCAGCGGGAGGACAGGTGATCAGCCCCAGCATTTT. Protein: CASSGRTGDQPQHF.

This chain joins TRBV19 and TRBJ1-2; D unresolved. Trimming took off 4 bases at V and 3 bases at J, with 6 bases between the two ends. The CDR3 totals 12 residues. Germline V gives CDR1 LNHDA, CDR2 SQIVND (reference sequence). The CDR3 bases are TGTGCCAGTAGTACGGGTGACTATGGCTACACCTTC. This translates into CASSTGDYGYTF.

V gene TRBV29-1 combines with J gene TRBJ1-4; D is perhaps TRBD1 (6 bases). Germline CDR1 reads SQVTM; CDR2 reads ANQGSEA. This CDR3 comprises 14 residues. V was trimmed by 1 base and J by 0 bases, leaving 6 bases between them. The CDR3 loop reads CSVEGTATNEKLFF. The CDR3 DNA is TGCAGCGTTGAAGGGACAGCAACTAATGAAAAACTGTTTTTT.

V usage is TRBV28 and J usage is TRBJ1-4, with D perhaps TRBD1 (5 bases). The CDR3 has 13 amino acids. Trimming took off 3 bases at V and 15 bases at J, with 17 bases between the two ends. From germline, CDR1 is MDHEN and CDR2 SYDVKM. The DNA for the CDR3 is TGTGCCAGCAGTTTGAGGGCGGGGCAGATAATGTTTTTT. Encoded protein: CASSLRAGQIMFF.

This clone showed up just a few times. The CDR3 DNA reads as TGTGCCAGTTACTCCGGGACAGTAGGAAACACCATATATTTT. Translated, it gives CASYSGTVGNTIYF. V usage is TRBV7-8 and J usage is TRBJ1-3; 7 nucleotides agree with TRBD1. Trimming cost V 9 bases and J 4 bases; bases outside gene matches: 9. CDR3 length: 14 residues. Germline assignment: CDR1 SGHVS and CDR2 FQNEAQ.

The chain couples TRBV4-2 to TRBJ1-2; the match to TRBD1 covers 9 bases. CDR1 is LGHNA, CDR2 YNFKEQ, per germline. Germline trimming cut 3 bases from V and 1 base from J; bases unmatched to any gene: 9. The CDR3 length is 17 residues. This CDR3 is CASSQPAPGQGNYGYTF. Here the CDR3 DNA reads TGTGCCAGCAGCCAGCCCGCTCCGGGACAGGGTAACTATGGCTACACCTTC.

This clone was seen only once. The chain recombines TRBV4-2 with TRBJ1-3, with D possibly TRBD1 on 5 matching bases. The germline CDR1 and CDR2 sequences are LGHNA and YNFKEQ. Trimming removed 0 bases at V and 2 bases at J, with 11 bases between. The CDR3 spans 16 residues. The CDR3 coding sequence is TGTGCCAGCAGCCAAGATGGCCAGGGCCCTGGAAACACCATATATTTT. Translated: CASSQDGQGPGNTIYF.

The genes are TRBV10-3 and TRBJ2-1; 9 bases line up with TRBD2. CDR3 length: 14 amino acids. The junction had 7 bases not matched to a gene; V was cut back by 7 bases and J by 6 bases. Germline CDR1 is ENHRY and CDR2 is SYGVKD. CDR3 sequence: CAIKAGGLINEQFF. The CDR3 coding sequence is TGTGCCATCAAGGCGGGGGGGCTTATCAATGAGCAGTTCTTC.

The chain is built from TRBV7-3 and TRBJ2-5; a weak D match, TRBD1 (6 bases). The CDR3 runs to 13 residues. Trimming took off 5 bases at V and 3 bases at J, with 10 bases between the two ends. CDR1 SGHTA and CDR2 FQGTGA come from the germline V gene. This CDR3 is CASSQGFEETQYF. For the CDR3, the DNA is TGTGCCAGCAGCCAGGGGTTCGAAGAGACCCAGTACTTC. Full variable domain (outside the CDR3, taken from reference TRBV7-3 and TRBJ2-5): GAGVSQTPSNKVTEKGKYVELRCDPISGHTALYWYRQSLGQGPEFLIYFQGTGAADDSGLPNDRFFAVRPEGSVSTLKIQRTERGDSAVYLCASSQGFEETQYFGPGTRLLVL.

This rearrangement joins TRBV15 to TRBJ2-7; D is ambiguous. The V gene lost 3 bases and the J gene lost 3 bases, with 9 bases spanning the gap. This CDR3 spans 13 amino acids. Germline CDR1 is LNHNV and CDR2 is YYDKDF (reference sequence). In DNA, the CDR3 is TGTGCCACCAGCAGGACGCCGGGCTACGAGCAGTACTTC. Amino acids: CATSRTPGYEQYF.

V gene TRBV11-3 combines with J gene TRBJ2-7; 9 bases align to TRBD1. CDR1 is SGHNT, CDR2 YENEEA, per germline. The CDR3 loop spans 13 amino acids. The V gene end was trimmed by 4 bases and the J gene end by 6 bases; junction bases not matched to a gene: 4. DNA of the CDR3: TGTGCCAGCAGCTCCCAGGGACAGGGCGAGCAGTACTTC. Encoded protein: CASSSQGQGEQYF. Together with reference TRBV11-3 and TRBJ2-7, the CDR3 gives the full variable domain: EAGVVQSPRYKIIEKKQPVAFWCNPISGHNTLYWYLQNLGQGPELLIRYENEEAVDDSQLPKDRFSAERLKGVDSTLKIQPAELGDSAVYLCASSSQGQGEQYFGPGTRLTVT.

CDR3 bases: TGTGCCAGCAGTGAAGACAGGGGGCTCGTATATGAGCAGTTCTTC. Translation: CASSEDRGLVYEQFF. The chain has TRBV25-1 and TRBJ2-1, with 10 bases fitting TRBD1. V trimming: 2 bases; J trimming: 8 bases; junction bases outside the gene matches: 6. This CDR3 is built from 15 residues. The germline CDR1 and CDR2 sequences are MGHDK and SYGVNS.